This T cell receptor (beta chain) was sequenced in a study of blood T cell repertoires in COVID-19. Study as a whole: Sample material is recorded as cDNA or gDNA derived from T cells, B-cell-depleted T cells, or PBMCs.

Individuals aged about 18 to 95 years were recruited from 24 US areas. Assignment of participants to cohorts was predicated upon participant-reported clinical history. The CDR3 is made up of 14 amino acids. V gave up 9 bases and J gave up 0 bases, with 10 bases separating them. Germline-derived CDR1 and CDR2 are SGHKS and YYEKEE (reference sequence). Clones were read by immunoSEQ multiplex PCR, and TCRdb kept only the in-frame ones, dropping some. The table lists a few hundred thousand clones, 88% of them singletons. Sequenced material: PBMCs or T cells enriched from blood (not recorded which). The sequence derives from a middle-aged woman with acute COVID-19. This chain joins TRBV5-5 and TRBJ1-6; D is unclear. The CDR3 DNA follows: TGTGCCACCACCGGGAGCTCCTATAATTCACCCCTCCACTTT. Amino acids: CATTGSSYNSPLHF. Supplemented by reference TRBV5-5 and TRBJ1-6, the full variable domain reads DAGVTQSPTHLIKTRGQQVTLRCSPISGHKSVSWYQQVLGQGPQFIFQYYEKEERGRGNFPDRFSARQFPNYSSELNVNALLLGDSALYLCATTGSSYNSPLHFGNGTRLTVT.